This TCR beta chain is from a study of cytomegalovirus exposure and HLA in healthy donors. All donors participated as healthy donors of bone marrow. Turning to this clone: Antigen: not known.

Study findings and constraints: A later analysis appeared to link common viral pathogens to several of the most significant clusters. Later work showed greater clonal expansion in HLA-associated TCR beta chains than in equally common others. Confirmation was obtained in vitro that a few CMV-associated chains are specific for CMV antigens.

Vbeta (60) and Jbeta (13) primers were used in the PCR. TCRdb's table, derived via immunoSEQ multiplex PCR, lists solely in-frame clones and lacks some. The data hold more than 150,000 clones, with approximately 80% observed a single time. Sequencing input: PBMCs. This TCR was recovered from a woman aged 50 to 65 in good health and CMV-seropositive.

CDR3 region: CASSGWGGNTEAFF. CDR3 sequence (DNA): TGTGCCAGCAGTGGTTGGGGGGGTAACACTGAAGCTTTCTTT. The V gene is TRBV2, the J gene TRBJ1-1; TRBD1 might be the D (5 bases). The length of the CDR3 is 14 residues. The V gene's germline CDR1 is SNHLY and CDR2 FYNNEI. V was pared by 4 bases and J by 2 bases, with 11 bases between.